This T cell receptor (beta chain) was identified during a study of cytomegalovirus exposure and HLA in healthy donors. Study observations and caveats: Cytomegalovirus association was assigned to approximately 180 TCR beta chains. Rare sequences made up most TCRs, while some public TCRs were found in many donors.

On this clone itself: Its antigen remains unknown.

Here immunoSEQ multiplex PCR was the method, and the copy in TCRdb shows in-frame clones only, minus some. The table shows 110,000 or so clones, with more than 75% occurring only once. The sequence derives from a woman under 40 in good health and CMV-seronegative. The sample taken for sequencing was PBMCs.

CDR3 in amino acids: CASSMDQGADLPLHF. CDR3 DNA: TGTGCCAGCAGCATGGACCAAGGGGCGGATTTGCCCCTCCACTTT. The chain couples TRBV5-4 to TRBJ1-6, with a tentative D call TRBD1 (5 bases). The CDR3 loop spans 15 amino acids. Trimming removed 4 bases from V and 13 bases from J, with 21 bases in between. Germline V gene sequence: CDR1 SGHNT, CDR2 YYREEE (reference sequence).